This T cell receptor beta chain was documented in a study of blood T cell repertoires in COVID-19. Germline V gene data show CDR1 as MNHNS and CDR2 as SASEGT. The germline V and J ends were trimmed by 3 bases and 12 bases, with 21 bases remaining between them. The CDR3 is made up of 14 amino acids. Libraries were prepared by immunoSEQ multiplex PCR; TCRdb keeps only in-frame clonotypes and omits some of them. The table lists 84,000 or so clones, around 80% of them singletons. This TCR was sampled from a woman at least 80 years old with acute or convalescent COVID-19. The chain joins TRBV6-1 to TRBJ2-7; D gene uncertain. The sequenced material came from peripheral blood. CDR3 in DNA: TGTGCCAGCAGTGATTCTTCTACGCGGCCAGATCCGTACTTC. It specifies CASSDSSTRPDPYF.